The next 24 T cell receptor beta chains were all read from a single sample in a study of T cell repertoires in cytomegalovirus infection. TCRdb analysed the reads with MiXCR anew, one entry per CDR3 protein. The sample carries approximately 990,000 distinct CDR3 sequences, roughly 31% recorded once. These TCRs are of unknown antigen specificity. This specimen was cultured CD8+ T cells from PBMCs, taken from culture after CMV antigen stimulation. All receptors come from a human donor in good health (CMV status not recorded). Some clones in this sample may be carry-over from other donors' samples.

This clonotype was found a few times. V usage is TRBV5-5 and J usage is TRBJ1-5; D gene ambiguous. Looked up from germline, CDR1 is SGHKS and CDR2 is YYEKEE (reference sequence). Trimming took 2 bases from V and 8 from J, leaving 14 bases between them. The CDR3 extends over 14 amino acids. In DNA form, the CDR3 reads TGTGCCAGCAGCTTCAGGATGTCTGTGGAGCCCCAGCATTTT. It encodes CASSFRMSVEPQHF.

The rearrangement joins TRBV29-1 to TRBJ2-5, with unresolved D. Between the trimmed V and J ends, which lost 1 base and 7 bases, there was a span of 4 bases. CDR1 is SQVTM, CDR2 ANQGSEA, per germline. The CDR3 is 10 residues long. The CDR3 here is CSVEGTTQYF. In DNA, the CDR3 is TGCAGCGTTGAAGGGACGACCCAGTACTTC.

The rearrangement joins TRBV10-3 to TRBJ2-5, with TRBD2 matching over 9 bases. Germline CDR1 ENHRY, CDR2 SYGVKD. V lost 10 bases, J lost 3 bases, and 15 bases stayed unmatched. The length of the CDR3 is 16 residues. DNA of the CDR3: TGTGCCACCACATGGGGAGCGGGGGGACTCGAAGAGACCCAGTACTTC. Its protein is CATTWGAGGLEETQYF.

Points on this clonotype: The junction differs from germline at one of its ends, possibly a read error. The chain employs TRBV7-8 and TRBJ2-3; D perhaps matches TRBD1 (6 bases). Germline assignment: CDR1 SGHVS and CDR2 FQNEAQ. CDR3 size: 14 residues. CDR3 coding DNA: TGTGCCAGAAGCTTAGGGGGTAGCACAGATACGCAGTATTTT. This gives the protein CARSLGGSTDTQYF.

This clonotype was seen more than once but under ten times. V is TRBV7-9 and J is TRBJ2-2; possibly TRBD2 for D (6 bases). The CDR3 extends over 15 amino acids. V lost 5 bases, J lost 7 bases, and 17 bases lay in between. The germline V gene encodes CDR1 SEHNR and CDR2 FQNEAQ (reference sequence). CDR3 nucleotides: TGTGCCAGCAGCAGTTCCGGGACTTACGTCGGGGAGCTGTTTTTT. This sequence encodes CASSSSGTYVGELFF.

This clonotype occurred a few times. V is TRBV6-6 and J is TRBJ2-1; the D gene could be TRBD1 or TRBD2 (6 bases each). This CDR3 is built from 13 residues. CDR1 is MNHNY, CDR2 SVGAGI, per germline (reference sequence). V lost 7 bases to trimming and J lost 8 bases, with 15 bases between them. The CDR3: CASIGKGGDEQFF. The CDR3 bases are TGTGCCAGCATCGGGAAGGGGGGCGATGAGCAGTTCTTC.

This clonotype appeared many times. The CDR3 loop reads CASSLGRLPQTGELFF. In nucleotides, the CDR3 is TGTGCCAGCAGTTTAGGGCGCCTCCCCCAGACCGGGGAGCTGTTTTTT. The chain employs TRBV12-3 or TRBV12-4 and TRBJ2-2, with D unresolved. The V end was cut by 1 base, the J end by 5 bases, with 14 bases between. The CDR3 totals 16 residues.

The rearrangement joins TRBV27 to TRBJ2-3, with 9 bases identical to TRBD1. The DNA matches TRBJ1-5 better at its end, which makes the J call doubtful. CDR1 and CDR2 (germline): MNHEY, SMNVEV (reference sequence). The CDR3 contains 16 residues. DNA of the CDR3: TGTGCCAGCAGTTCCGGGACAGGGTTTAGCACAGATACGCAGCATTTT. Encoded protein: CASSSGTGFSTDTQHF.

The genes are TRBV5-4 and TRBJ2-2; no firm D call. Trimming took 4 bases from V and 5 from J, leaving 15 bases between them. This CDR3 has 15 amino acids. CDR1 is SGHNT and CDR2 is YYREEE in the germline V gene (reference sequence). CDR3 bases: TGTGCCAGCAGCCCTTCCTTCGGGTGGACCGGGGAGCTGTTTTTT. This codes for CASSPSFGWTGELFF.

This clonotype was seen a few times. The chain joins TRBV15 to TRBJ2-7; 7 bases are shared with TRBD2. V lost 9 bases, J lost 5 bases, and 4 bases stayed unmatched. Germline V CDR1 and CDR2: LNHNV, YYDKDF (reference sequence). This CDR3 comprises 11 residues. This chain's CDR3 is CATGGNDEQYV. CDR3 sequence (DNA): TGTGCCACGGGGGGGAACGACGAGCAGTACGTC.

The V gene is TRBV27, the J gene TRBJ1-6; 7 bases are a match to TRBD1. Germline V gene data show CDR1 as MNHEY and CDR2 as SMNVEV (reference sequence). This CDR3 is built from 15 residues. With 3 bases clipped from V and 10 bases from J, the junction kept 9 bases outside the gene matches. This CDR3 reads CASSFSWTGRSPLHF. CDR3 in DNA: TGTGCCAGCAGTTTCTCTTGGACAGGCCGGTCACCCCTCCACTTT.

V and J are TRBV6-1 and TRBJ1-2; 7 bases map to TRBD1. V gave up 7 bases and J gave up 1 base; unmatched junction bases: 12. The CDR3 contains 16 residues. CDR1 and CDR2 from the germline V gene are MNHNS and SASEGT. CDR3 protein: CASTSGPGQLNYGYTF. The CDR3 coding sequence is TGTGCCAGCACCTCGGGCCCGGGACAGCTTAACTATGGCTACACCTTC.

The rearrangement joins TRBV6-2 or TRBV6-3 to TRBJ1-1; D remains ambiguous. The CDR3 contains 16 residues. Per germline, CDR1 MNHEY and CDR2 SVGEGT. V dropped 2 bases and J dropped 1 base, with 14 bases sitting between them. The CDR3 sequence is CASSYTPRTGNTEAFF. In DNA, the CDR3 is TGTGCCAGCAGTTACACCCCCCGGACGGGGAACACTGAAGCTTTCTTT.

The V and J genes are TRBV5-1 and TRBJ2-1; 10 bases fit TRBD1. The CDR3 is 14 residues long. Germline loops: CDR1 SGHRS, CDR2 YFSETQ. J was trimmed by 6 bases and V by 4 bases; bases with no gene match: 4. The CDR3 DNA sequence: TGCGCCAGCAGCACGGGACAGGGGATCAATGAGCAGTTCTTC. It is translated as CASSTGQGINEQFF.

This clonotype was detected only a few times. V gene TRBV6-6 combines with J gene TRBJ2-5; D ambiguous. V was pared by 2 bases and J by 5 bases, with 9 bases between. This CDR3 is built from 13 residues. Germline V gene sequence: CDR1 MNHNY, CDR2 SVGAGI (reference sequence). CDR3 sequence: CASSYPSGETQYF. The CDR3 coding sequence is TGTGCCAGCAGTTACCCGTCCGGGGAGACCCAGTACTTC.

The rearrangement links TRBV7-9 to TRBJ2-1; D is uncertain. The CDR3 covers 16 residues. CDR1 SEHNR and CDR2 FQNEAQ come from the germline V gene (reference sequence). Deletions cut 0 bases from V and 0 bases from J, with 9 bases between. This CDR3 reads CASSLASSSSYNEQFF. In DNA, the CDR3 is TGTGCCAGCAGCTTAGCCTCGTCGAGCTCCTACAATGAGCAGTTCTTC.

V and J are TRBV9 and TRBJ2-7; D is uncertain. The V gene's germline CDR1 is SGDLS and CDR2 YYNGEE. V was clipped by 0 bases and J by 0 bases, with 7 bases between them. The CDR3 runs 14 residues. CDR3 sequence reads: CASSVGVDSYEQYF. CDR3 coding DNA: TGTGCCAGCAGCGTAGGTGTGGACTCCTACGAGCAGTACTTC.

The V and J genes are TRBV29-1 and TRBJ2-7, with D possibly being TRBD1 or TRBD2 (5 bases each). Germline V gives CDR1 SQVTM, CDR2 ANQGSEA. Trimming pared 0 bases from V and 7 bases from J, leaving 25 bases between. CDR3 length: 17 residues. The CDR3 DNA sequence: TGCAGCGTTGAAGAAGAAGGAGGAACAGGCTTCCCCTGGGAGCAGTACTTC. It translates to CSVEEEGGTGFPWEQYF.

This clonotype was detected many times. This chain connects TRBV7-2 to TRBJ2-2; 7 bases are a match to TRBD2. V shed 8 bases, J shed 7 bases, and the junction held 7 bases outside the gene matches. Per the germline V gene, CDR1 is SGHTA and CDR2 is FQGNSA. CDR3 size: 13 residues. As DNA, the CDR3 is TGTGCCAGCGCCTGGGGGGGGAGCGGGGAGCTGTTTTTT. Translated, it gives CASAWGGSGELFF. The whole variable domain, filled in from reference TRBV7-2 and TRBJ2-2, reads GAGVSQSPSNKVTEKGKDVELRCDPISGHTALYWYRQSLGQGLEFLIYFQGNSAPDKSGLPSDRFSAERTGGSVSTLTIQRTQQEDSAVYLCASAWGGSGELFFGEGSRLTVL.

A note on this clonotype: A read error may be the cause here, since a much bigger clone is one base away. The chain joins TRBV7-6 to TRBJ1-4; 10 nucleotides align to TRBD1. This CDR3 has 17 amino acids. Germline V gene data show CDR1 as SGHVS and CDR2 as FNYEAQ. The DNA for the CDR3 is TGTGTCAGCAGCTTATTGGGACAGGGGCAAATTTATGAAAAACTGTTTTTT. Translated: CVSSLLGQGQIYEKLFF.

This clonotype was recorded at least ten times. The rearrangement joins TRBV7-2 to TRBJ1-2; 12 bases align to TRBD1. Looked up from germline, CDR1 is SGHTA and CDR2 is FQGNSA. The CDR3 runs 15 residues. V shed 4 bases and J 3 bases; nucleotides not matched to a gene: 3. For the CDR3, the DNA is TGTGCCAGCAGCTGGGGGACAGGGGGCGACTATGGCTACACCTTC. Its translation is CASSWGTGGDYGYTF.

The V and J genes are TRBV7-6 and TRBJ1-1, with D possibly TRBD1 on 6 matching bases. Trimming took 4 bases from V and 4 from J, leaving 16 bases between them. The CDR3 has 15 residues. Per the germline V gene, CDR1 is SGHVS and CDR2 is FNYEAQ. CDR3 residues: CASSSATGKGTEAFF. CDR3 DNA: TGTGCCAGCAGCTCCGCTACAGGGAAGGGCACTGAAGCTTTCTTT.

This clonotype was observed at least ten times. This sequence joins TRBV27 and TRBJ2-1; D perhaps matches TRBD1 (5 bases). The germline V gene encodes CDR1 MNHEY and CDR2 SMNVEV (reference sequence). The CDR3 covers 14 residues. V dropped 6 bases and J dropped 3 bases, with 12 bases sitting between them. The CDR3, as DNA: TGTGCCAGCAGCTTACCCGACAGCTACAATGAGCAGTTCTTC. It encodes CASSLPDSYNEQFF.

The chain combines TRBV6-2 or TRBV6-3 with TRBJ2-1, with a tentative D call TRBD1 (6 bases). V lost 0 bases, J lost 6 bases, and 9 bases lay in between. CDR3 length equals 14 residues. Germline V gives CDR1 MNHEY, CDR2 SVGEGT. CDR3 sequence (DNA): TGTGCCAGCAGTTACTCTAGGGGGACCAATGAGCAGTTCTTC. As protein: CASSYSRGTNEQFF.